A single sample gave rise to the 24 T cell receptor beta chains below, sequenced in a study of T cells expressing NK-cell markers. TCRdb reworked the 5' RACE reads into one entry per CDR3 protein, no DNA. The data show a few hundred thousand distinct CDR3 sequences, and the top ten clones hold around 5.2%. The source material was blood T cells: a sorted CD56 or NKG2C T cell subset, CD4+ or CD8+ T cells, or bulk PBMC T cells (not recorded which). The source of these receptors is a man aged 18-69 years in good health.

The chain couples TRBV6-2 or TRBV6-3 to TRBJ2-3; TCRdb outputs TRBD1, but without DNA this stays unchecked. CDR3 length equals 15 residues. Germline assignment: CDR1 MNHEY and CDR2 SVGEGT. The CDR3 sequence is CASLEGAGSTDTQYF.

The genes are TRBV4-2 and TRBJ2-5; without DNA, the TCRdb call of TRBD1 cannot be checked. Germline assignment: CDR1 LGHNA and CDR2 YNFKEQ. CDR3 size: 17 residues. CDR3 in amino acids: CASSQVWSGGNEETQYF.

This sequence joins TRBV19 and TRBJ1-5. The germline V gene encodes CDR1 LNHDA and CDR2 SQIVND (reference sequence). There are 14 residues in the CDR3. CDR3: CASTRPEGTQPQHF.

The CDR3 region is CASSYGLIGGYTF. The chain combines TRBV6-2 or TRBV6-3 with TRBJ1-2. The CDR3 has 13 residues. Germline V gene sequence: CDR1 MNHEY, CDR2 SVGEGT.

This chain joins TRBV28 and TRBJ2-1; TCRdb lists TRBD2, though no DNA is available to test this call. This CDR3 has 14 residues. The germline CDR1 and CDR2 sequences are MDHEN and SYDVKM. This CDR3 is CASRAAYYLNEQFF.

This rearrangement joins TRBV5-1 to TRBJ1-3. The germline V gene has CDR1 SGHRS and CDR2 YFSETQ. The CDR3 runs 16 residues. This chain's CDR3 is CASSQFSDSSGNTIYF.

This rearrangement joins TRBV29-1 to TRBJ2-7; absent DNA, TCRdb's TRBD1 call cannot be checked. This CDR3 contains 14 residues. Germline V gives CDR1 SQVTM, CDR2 ANQGSEA. The CDR3 sequence: CSVAGTGGFGEQYF.

The chain carries TRBV5-1 and TRBJ2-7. This CDR3 comprises 16 residues. The germline V gene has CDR1 SGHRS and CDR2 YFSETQ. CDR3 region: CASSLDGRGSFYEQYF.

The V gene is TRBV5-1, the J gene TRBJ2-7; checking the TCRdb D call of TRBD1 is not possible without DNA. The CDR3 is made up of 14 amino acids. CDR1 and CDR2 from the germline V gene are SGHRS and YFSETQ. The CDR3 loop is CASSLLGTADEQYF.

The chain carries TRBV3-1 and TRBJ2-5. In germline, CDR1 is LGHDT, CDR2 YNNKEL (reference sequence). CDR3 size: 15 residues. This CDR3 reads CASSQAWDYQETQYF.

This sequence joins TRBV6-2 or TRBV6-3 and TRBJ2-3; TCRdb names TRBD2, which stays unverified in the absence of DNA. There are 14 residues in the CDR3. CDR1 MNHEY and CDR2 SVGEGT come from the germline V gene. The CDR3 is CASSQSGGLDTQYF.

This sequence joins TRBV5-1 and TRBJ1-2. The length of the CDR3 is 14 residues. Germline CDR1 reads SGHRS; CDR2 reads YFSETQ. CDR3 sequence reads: CASSLGTLNYGYTF.

The rearrangement uses TRBV29-1 and TRBJ1-2. Germline CDR1 is SQVTM and CDR2 is ANQGSEA. The CDR3 spans 15 residues. The CDR3 loop reads CSVTSTRDRPYGYTF.

CDR3 loop: CASSPDPASEQYF. V is TRBV5-1 and J is TRBJ2-7. Germline loops: CDR1 SGHRS, CDR2 YFSETQ. This CDR3 is built from 13 residues.

The chain has TRBV6-1 and TRBJ2-2; TCRdb returns TRBD2, unconfirmable since there is no DNA. There are 14 residues in the CDR3. CDR1 and CDR2 from the germline V gene are MNHNS and SASEGT. CDR3: CASSWTSGTGELFF.

This chain links TRBV9 with TRBJ2-7; absent DNA, TCRdb's TRBD1 call cannot be checked. Germline lookup yields CDR1 SGDLS and CDR2 YYNGEE. This CDR3 is 16 amino acids long. CDR3 sequence reads: CASSVAGGGSSYEQYF.

The J gene is TRBJ1-1, the V gene TRBV11-2; no DNA is available, so the TRBD1 call from TCRdb remains unchecked. CDR3 length equals 14 residues. The V gene's germline CDR1 is SGHAT and CDR2 FQNNGV. The CDR3 region is CASSFLEGGTEAFF.

J is TRBJ2-7 and V is TRBV2; TCRdb picks TRBD2, but there is no DNA to check that call. CDR3 size: 15 residues. Germline CDR1 reads SNHLY; CDR2 reads FYNNEI. The chain's CDR3 is CASRLAGGSSYEQYF.

The genes are TRBV30 and TRBJ2-7; TCRdb lists TRBD1, though no DNA is available to test this call. In germline, CDR1 is GTSNPN, CDR2 SVGIG (reference sequence). This CDR3 is built from 14 residues. This CDR3 reads CAWSREGAVYEQYF.

The V and J genes are TRBV5-1 and TRBJ2-1; the TCRdb D gene call, TRBD1, has no DNA to confirm it. The CDR3 runs 17 residues. Germline V lookup: CDR1 SGHRS, CDR2 YFSETQ. The CDR3 reads CASSGGQVDASYNEQFF.

This chain uses TRBV7-2 with TRBJ1-3; TCRdb outputs TRBD1, but without DNA this stays unchecked. The CDR3 loop spans 17 amino acids. In germline, CDR1 is SGHTA, CDR2 FQGNSA. The CDR3 reads CASSLVMRGASGNTIYF.

The chain uses TRBV12-3 or TRBV12-4 and TRBJ2-3. This CDR3 is built from 13 residues. CDR3 residues: CASSFDAADTQYF.

The chain combines TRBV11-2 with TRBJ2-5. CDR3 size: 14 residues. CDR1 is SGHAT and CDR2 is FQNNGV in the germline V gene. The CDR3: CASSLVTDQETQYF.

The V and J genes are TRBV6-5 and TRBJ1-1; the TCRdb D gene call, TRBD1, has no DNA to confirm it. The V gene's germline CDR1 is MNHEY and CDR2 SVGAGI. CDR3 size: 15 residues. The CDR3 loop is CASSSDDTWGTEAFF.